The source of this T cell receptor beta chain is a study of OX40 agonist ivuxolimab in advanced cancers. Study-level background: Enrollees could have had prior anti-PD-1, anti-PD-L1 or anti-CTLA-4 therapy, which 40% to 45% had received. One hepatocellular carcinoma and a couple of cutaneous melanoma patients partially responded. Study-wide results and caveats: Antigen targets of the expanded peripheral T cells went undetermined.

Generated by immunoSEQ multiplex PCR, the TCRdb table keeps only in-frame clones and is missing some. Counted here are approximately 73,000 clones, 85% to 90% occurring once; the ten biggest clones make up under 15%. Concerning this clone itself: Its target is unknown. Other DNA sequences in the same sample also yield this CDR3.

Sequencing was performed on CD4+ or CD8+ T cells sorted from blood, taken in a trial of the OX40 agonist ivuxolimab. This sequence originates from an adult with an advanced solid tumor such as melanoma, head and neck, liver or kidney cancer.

The DNA of the CDR3 is TGTGCCAGCAGTTTGAGAGGGGGCTACGAGCAGTACTTC. Protein: CASSLRGGYEQYF. The rearrangement joins TRBV27 to TRBJ2-7; D is possibly TRBD1 (6 bases). The CDR3 loop spans 13 amino acids. Germline V gene sequence: CDR1 MNHEY, CDR2 SMNVEV (reference sequence). Trimming pared 3 bases from V and 3 bases from J, leaving 9 bases between.